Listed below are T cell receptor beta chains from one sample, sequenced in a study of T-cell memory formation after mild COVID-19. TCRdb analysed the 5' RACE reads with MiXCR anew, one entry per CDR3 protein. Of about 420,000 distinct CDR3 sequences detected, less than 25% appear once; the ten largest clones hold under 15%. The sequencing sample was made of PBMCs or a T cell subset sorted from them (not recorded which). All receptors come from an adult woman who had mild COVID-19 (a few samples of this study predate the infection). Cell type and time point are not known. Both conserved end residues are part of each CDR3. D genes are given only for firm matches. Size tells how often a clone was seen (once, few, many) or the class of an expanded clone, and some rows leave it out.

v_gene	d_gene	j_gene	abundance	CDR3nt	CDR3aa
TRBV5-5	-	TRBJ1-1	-	TGTGCCAGCAGCCCGGGACAAACGATTGCGAACACTGAAGCTTTCTTT	CASSPGQTIANTEAFF
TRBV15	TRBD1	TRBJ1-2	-	TGTGCCACCAGCAGGCGGACAGGGGGCTTCAATGGCTACACCTTC	CATSRRTGGFNGYTF
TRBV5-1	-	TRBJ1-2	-	TGCGCCAGCAGCTTGCTTGGCTACACCTTC	CASSLLGYTF
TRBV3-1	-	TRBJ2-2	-	TGTGCCAGCAGCTACATGCCACTAGCTTCCGGGGAGCTGTTTTTT	CASSYMPLASGELFF
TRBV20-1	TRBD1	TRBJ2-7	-	TGCAGTGCTCTTACAGGGGGAGATTCCTACGAGCAGTACTTC	CSALTGGDSYEQYF
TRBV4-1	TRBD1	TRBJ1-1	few	TGCGCCAGCAGCCAAGGGACAGGGGTCGGGGACACTGAAGCTTTCTTT	CASSQGTGVGDTEAFF
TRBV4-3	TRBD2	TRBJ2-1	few	TGCGCCAGCAGCCAAGATCTAACTAGCGGGTACTACAATGAGCAGTTCTTC	CASSQDLTSGYYNEQFF
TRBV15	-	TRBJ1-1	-	TGTGCCACCAGCAGAAGCCCGAACACTGAAGCTTTCTTT	CATSRSPNTEAFF
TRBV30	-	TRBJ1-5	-	TGTGCCTGGAGCAACTTGACAGGCCCATACCAGCCCCAGCATTTT	CAWSNLTGPYQPQHF
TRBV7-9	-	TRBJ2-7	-	TGTGCCAGCAGCCCTGACACTATCTCCTACGAGCAGTACTTC	CASSPDTISYEQYF
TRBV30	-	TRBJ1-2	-	TGTGCCTGGAGCTCGGACAAACTCTATGGCTACACCTTC	CAWSSDKLYGYTF
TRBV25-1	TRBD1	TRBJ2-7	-	TGTGCCAGCACGTCCGGGACAGGACCCTACGAGCAGTACTTC	CASTSGTGPYEQYF
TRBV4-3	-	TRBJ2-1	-	TGCGCCAGCAGCCCGCAAGAGTCTAGCCCGATTCGACATGAGCAGTTCTTC	CASSPQESSPIRHEQFF
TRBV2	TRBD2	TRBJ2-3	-	TGTGCCAGCATTTTAGCGGGAGTTGGGGCAGATACGCAGTATTTT	CASILAGVGADTQYF
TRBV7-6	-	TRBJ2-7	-	TGTGCCAGCAGCTTAAGAGGGTTCTACGAGCAGTACTTC	CASSLRGFYEQYF
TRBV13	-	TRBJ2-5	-	TGTGCCAGCAGCTCTGGACTAACCCAGGGGACCCAGTACTTC	CASSSGLTQGTQYF
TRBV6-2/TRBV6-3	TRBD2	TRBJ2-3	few	TGTGCCAGCAGTTACGCGCCTAGCGGGACCAGAGATACGCAGTATTTT	CASSYAPSGTRDTQYF
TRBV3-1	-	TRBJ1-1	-	TGTGCCAGCAGCCAAGGGGTGGACAGCACTGAAGCTTTCTTT	CASSQGVDSTEAFF
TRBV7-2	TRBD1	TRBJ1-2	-	TGTGCCAGTACCGAGACAGGGTATTTCGGCACCTTC	CASTETGYFGTF
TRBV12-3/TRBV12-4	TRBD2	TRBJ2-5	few	TGTGCCAGCAGTCCTACTAGCGGGAGAGGAAAGACCCAGTACTTC	CASSPTSGRGKTQYF
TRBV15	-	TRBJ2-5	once	TGTGCCACCCGCGACCTCCGGGACACTCGGAAGACCCAGTACTTC	CATRDLRDTRKTQYF
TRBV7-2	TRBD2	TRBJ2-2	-	TGTGCCAGCAGCGTGGGACTAGTTAGTAGCGGGGAGCTGTTTTTT	CASSVGLVSSGELFF
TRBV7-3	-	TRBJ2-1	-	TGTGCCAGCAGCCCGAGTCGGGGCGACTACAATGAGCAGTTCTTC	CASSPSRGDYNEQFF
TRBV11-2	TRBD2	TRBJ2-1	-	TGTGCCAGCAGCGAAAGGACTAGTTTCTACAATGAGCAGTTCTTC	CASSERTSFYNEQFF
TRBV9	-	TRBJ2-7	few	TGTGCCAGCAGCCCCGGCGGATTGAGGACTTCCCCGGACTACGAGCAGTACTTC	CASSPGGLRTSPDYEQYF
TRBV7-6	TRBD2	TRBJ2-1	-	TGTGCCAGCAGCCCAACCGGGACTAGCTTCCATGAGCAGTTCTTC	CASSPTGTSFHEQFF
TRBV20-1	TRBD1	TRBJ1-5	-	TGCAGTGCTAGAGCGGGGACAGGGGTCTATACTCAGCATTTT	CSARAGTGVYTQHF
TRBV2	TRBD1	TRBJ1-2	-	TGTGCCAGCAGTGGATCGGGACAGGGGGGAAGCTATGGCTACACCTTC	CASSGSGQGGSYGYTF
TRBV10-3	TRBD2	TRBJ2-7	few	TGTGCCATCAGTGGTCAGCGGGAGGGCTGGTACGAGCAGTACTTC	CAISGQREGWYEQYF
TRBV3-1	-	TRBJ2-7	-	TGTGCCAGCAGCCCCCGGGGAGGAGCCCAGTACGAGCAGTACTTC	CASSPRGGAQYEQYF
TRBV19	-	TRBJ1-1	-	TGTGCCAGTAGTATAGCAGATGCCACTGAAGCTTTCTTT	CASSIADATEAFF
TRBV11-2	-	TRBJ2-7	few	TGTGCCAGCAGCTTATCACAGGGACGCGAGCAGTACTTC	CASSLSQGREQYF
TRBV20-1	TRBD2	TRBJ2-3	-	TGCAGTGCTAGGGGGACTAGCGGGAGGGCCGGGACAGATACGCAGTATTTT	CSARGTSGRAGTDTQYF
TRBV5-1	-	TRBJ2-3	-	TGCGCCAGCAGCTTGGAGGGAAAACCCACAGATACGCAGTATTTT	CASSLEGKPTDTQYF
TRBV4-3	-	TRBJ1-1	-	TGCGCCAGCAGCCAAGCCTTCGAGGGTAGGGGCCTGAACACTGAAGCTTTCTTT	CASSQAFEGRGLNTEAFF
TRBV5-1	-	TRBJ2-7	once	TGCGCCAGCAGTGATCCGGGACGGAGCTCCTACGAGCAGTACTTC	CASSDPGRSSYEQYF
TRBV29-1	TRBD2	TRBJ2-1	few	TGCAGCGTGACTAGCCTGAATGAGCAGTTCTTC	CSVTSLNEQFF
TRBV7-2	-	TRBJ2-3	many	TGTGCCAGCAGCCTGGGCCCCCAAGGAACAGATACGCAGTATTTT	CASSLGPQGTDTQYF
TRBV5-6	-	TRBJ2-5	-	TGTGCCAGCAGCTTGGTACAGAGCCAAGAGACCCAGTACTTC	CASSLVQSQETQYF